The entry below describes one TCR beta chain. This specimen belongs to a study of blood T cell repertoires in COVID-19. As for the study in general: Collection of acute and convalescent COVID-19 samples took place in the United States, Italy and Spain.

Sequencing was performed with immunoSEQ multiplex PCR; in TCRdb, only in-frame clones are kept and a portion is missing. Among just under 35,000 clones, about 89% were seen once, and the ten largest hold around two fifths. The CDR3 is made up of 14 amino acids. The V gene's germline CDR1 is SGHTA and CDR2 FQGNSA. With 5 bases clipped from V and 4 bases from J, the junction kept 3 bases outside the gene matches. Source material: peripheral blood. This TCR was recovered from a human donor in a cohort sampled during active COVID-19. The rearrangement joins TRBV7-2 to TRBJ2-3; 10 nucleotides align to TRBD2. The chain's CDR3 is CASSPSGGADTQYF. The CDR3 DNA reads TGTGCCAGCAGCCCGAGCGGGGGGGCAGATACGCAGTATTTT.